The T cell receptor beta chain under discussion was sequenced for a study of blood T cell repertoires in COVID-19. The CDR3 runs 20 residues. V shed 2 bases and J shed 0 bases, with 22 bases lying between them. Germline values: CDR1 MNHEY, CDR2 SVGEGT. In the original analysis: Quantification of nucleated cells was approximated via reference gene primer amplification. Libraries were prepared by immunoSEQ multiplex PCR; TCRdb keeps only in-frame clonotypes and omits some of them. D and trimming come from the DNA, and the V and J calls and clone size come from that table. The sample lists about 190,000 clones; over 80% were seen once.

The TCR was taken from a woman in her 30s with acute or convalescent COVID-19. V is TRBV6-2 or TRBV6-3 and J is TRBJ1-4; D may be TRBD1 (5 bases). Source material: peripheral blood. The CDR3 DNA follows: TGTGCCAGCAGTTACCCCGCGGGACCTGAGATATCGACAACTAATGAAAAACTGTTTTTT. Protein sequence: CASSYPAGPEISTTNEKLFF.